The source of this TCR beta chain is a study of cytomegalovirus exposure and HLA in healthy donors. This PCR relied on a set of 60 Vbeta primers and 13 Jbeta primers. Clones were sequenced by immunoSEQ multiplex PCR, and TCRdb holds only the in-frame ones, with some missing. The sample lists 130,000 or so clones; approximately 75% were seen once. V was trimmed by 4 bases and J by 5 bases, leaving 13 bases between them. The CDR3 is 14 amino acids. The germline CDR1 and CDR2 sequences are MNHEY and SMNVEV (reference sequence). The source of this sequence is a male donor in good health and CMV-seronegative. The chain combines TRBV27 with TRBJ2-3; no definite D call. The sequencing input was PBMCs. DNA for the CDR3: TGTGCCAGCAGTTCGACAACCCCTGAAGATACGCAGTATTTT. Amino acids: CASSSTTPEDTQYF.